This T cell receptor (beta chain) was sequenced during a study of OX40 agonist ivuxolimab in advanced cancers. The overall study: Every 2 weeks, patients received ivuxolimab intravenously, dosed at 0.01 to 10 mg/kg. Partial responses were achieved by three patients: one hepatocellular carcinoma, two cutaneous melanoma.

Remarks on this clone: Its cognate antigen is unknown.

Method: immunoSEQ multiplex PCR; TCRdb's copy keeps in-frame clones and lacks some. The profile covers 65,000 to 75,000 clones, with roughly 84% appearing a single time and under 2.5% taken by the ten largest. The study's findings and limits: The study observed clonal expansion of CD4+ and CD8+ blood T cells by week 6 at 0.1 to 3.0 mg/kg.

The germline gives CDR1 SGDLS, CDR2 YYNGEE. The V gene end was trimmed by 0 bases and the J gene end by 8 bases; junction bases not matched to a gene: 9. The CDR3 loop spans 16 amino acids. The source is an adult with an advanced solid tumor such as melanoma, head and neck, liver or kidney cancer. The chain links TRBV9 to TRBJ2-1, with 9 positions matching TRBD2. The material sequenced was CD4+ or CD8+ T cells sorted from blood, taken in a trial of the OX40 agonist ivuxolimab. The CDR3 DNA follows: TGTGCCAGCAGCGTAGGGCTGGCAGCGGGGGGCTATGAGCAGTTCTTC. This encodes CASSVGLAAGGYEQFF.